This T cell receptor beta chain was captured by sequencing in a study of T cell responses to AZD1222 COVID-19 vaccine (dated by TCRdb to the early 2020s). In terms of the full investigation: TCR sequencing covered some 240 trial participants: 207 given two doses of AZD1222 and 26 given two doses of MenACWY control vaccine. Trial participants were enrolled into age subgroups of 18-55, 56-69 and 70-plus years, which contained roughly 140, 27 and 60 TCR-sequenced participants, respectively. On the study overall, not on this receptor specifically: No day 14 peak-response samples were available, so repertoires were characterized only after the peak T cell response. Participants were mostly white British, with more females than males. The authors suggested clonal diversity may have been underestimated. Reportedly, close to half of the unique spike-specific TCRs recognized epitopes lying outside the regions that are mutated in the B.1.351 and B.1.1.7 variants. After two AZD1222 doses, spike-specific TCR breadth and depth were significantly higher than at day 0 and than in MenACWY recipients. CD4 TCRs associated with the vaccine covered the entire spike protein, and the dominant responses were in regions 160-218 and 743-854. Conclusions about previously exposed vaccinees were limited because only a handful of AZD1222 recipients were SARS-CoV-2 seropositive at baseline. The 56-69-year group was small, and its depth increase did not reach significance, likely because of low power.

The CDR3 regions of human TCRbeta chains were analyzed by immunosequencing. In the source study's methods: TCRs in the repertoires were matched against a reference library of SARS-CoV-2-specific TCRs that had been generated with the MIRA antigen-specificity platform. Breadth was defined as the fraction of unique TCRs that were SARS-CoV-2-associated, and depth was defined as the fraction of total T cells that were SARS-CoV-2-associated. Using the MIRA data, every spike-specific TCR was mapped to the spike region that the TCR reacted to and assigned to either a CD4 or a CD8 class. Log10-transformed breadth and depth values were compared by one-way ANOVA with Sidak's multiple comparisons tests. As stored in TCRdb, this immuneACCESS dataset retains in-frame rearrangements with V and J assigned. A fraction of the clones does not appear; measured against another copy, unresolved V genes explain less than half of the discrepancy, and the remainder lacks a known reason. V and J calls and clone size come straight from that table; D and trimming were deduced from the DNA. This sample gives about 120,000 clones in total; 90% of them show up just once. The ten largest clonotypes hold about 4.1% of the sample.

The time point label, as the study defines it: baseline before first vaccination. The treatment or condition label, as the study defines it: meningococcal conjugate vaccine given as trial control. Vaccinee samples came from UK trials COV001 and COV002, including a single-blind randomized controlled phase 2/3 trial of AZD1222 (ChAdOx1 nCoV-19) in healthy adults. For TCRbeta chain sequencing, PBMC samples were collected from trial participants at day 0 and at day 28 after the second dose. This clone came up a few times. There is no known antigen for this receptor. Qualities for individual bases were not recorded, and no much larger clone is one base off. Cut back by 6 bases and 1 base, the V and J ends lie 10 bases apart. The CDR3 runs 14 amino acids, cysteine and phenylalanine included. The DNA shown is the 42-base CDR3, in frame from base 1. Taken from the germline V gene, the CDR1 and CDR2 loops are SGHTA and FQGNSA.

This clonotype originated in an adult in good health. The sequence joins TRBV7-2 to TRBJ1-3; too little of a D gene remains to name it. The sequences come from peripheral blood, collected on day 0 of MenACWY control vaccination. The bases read TGTGCCAGCAGAGGCGGTATATCTGGAAACACCATATATTTT. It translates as CASRGGISGNTIYF.